What follows are 27 T cell receptor beta chains derived from one specimen sequenced in a study. TCRdb redid the calling of the 5' RACE reads with MiXCR, one entry per CDR3 protein. The table shows tens of thousands of distinct CDR3 sequences, with over 20% occurring only once. The material sequenced was tumor-infiltrating naive CD4+ T cells sorted from the breast tumor. Indicated subset: naive CD4+ T cells, CD4+CD45RA+CD25-. The origin of the receptors is a female donor with breast cancer.

In this sample, this clonotype turned up many times. This chain connects TRBV7-8 to TRBJ2-7; D unclear. The CDR3 spans 12 residues. Germline V gene data show CDR1 as SGHVS and CDR2 as FQNEAQ. Between the trimmed V and J ends, which lost 5 bases and 6 bases, there was a span of 11 bases. Here the CDR3 reads CASSRRTSEQYF. The CDR3 DNA reads as TGTGCCAGCAGCCGCAGGACCAGCGAGCAGTACTTC.

The chain carries TRBV5-1 and TRBJ2-7; no clear D gene. The CDR3 has 13 residues. Germline values: CDR1 SGHRS, CDR2 YFSETQ. Trimming stripped 5 bases from V and 0 bases from J, with 9 bases between. The CDR3 DNA follows: TGCGCCAGCAGTACGGCTTGCTCCTACGAGCAGTACTTC. As protein: CASSTACSYEQYF.

Points on this clonotype: One junction end does not reproduce the germline sequence, and a read error may be involved. The chain joins TRBV29-1 to TRBJ2-1, with 13 bases lining up with TRBD2. From germline, CDR1 is SQVTM and CDR2 ANQGSEA. The CDR3 length is 14 residues. CDR3 residues: CSVGTSGVYNEQVF. The CDR3 nucleotides read TGCAGCGTGGGGACTAGCGGGGTATACAATGAGCAGGTCTTC.

This clonotype occurred many times. This rearrangement joins TRBV5-1 to TRBJ1-1, with D hard to call. Germline assignment: CDR1 SGHRS and CDR2 YFSETQ. This CDR3 is 15 amino acids long. V was shortened by 0 bases and J by 1 base, with 10 bases between the two germline ends. CDR3 nucleotide sequence: TGCGCCAGCAGCTTGGAGGCAGGCGCGAACACTGAAGCTTTCTTT. It yields the protein CASSLEAGANTEAFF. Based on the CDR3 plus reference TRBV5-1 and TRBJ1-1, the full variable domain is KAGVTQTPRYLIKTRGQQVTLSCSPISGHRSVSWYQQTPGQGLQFLFEYFSETQRNKGNFPGRFSGRQFSNSRSEMNVSTLELGDSALYLCASSLEAGANTEAFFGQGTRLTVV.

The chain uses TRBV9 and TRBJ2-7, with D perhaps assigned TRBD1 or TRBD2 (5 bases each). The CDR3 is 14 residues long. V lost 0 bases to trimming and J lost 2 bases, with 9 bases between them. CDR1 SGDLS and CDR2 YYNGEE come from the germline V gene. Written as DNA, the CDR3 is TGTGCCAGCAGCGTAGCTACGGGGCCCTACGAGCAGTACTTC. Translating it yields CASSVATGPYEQYF.

This clonotype has just a few counts. The genes are TRBV20-1 and TRBJ1-4; no clear D. Trimming stripped 5 bases from V and 8 bases from J, with 18 bases between. The CDR3 has 14 residues. Germline V CDR1 and CDR2: DFQATT, SNEGSKA (reference sequence). The CDR3 sequence is CSAGPTGMREKLFF. CDR3 in DNA: TGCAGTGCTGGACCGACTGGGATGCGGGAAAAACTGTTTTTT.

The chain uses TRBV5-4 and TRBJ2-7, with TRBD2 matching 7 bases. The germline gives CDR1 SGHNT, CDR2 YYREEE (reference sequence). V lost 4 bases and J lost 2; bases outside the gene matches: 12. This CDR3 is built from 16 residues. CDR3 sequence reads: CASSGLGGGAAYEQYF. The CDR3, as DNA: TGTGCCAGCAGCGGCCTTGGGGGAGGGGCGGCCTACGAGCAGTACTTC.

The gene calls are TRBV7-2 and TRBJ2-1; weak D call: TRBD1 (6 bases). Trimming pared 5 bases from V and 9 bases from J, leaving 14 bases between. CDR3 size: 13 residues. CDR1 and CDR2 from the germline V gene are SGHTA and FQGNSA. This CDR3 is CASSPSRGGEQFF. In DNA form, the CDR3 reads TGTGCCAGCAGCCCTAGCAGGGGCGGTGAGCAGTTCTTC. Variable domain in full (rest from reference TRBV7-2 and TRBJ2-1): GAGVSQSPSNKVTEKGKDVELRCDPISGHTALYWYRQSLGQGLEFLIYFQGNSAPDKSGLPSDRFSAERTGGSVSTLTIQRTQQEDSAVYLCASSPSRGGEQFFGPGTRLTVL.

In its sample, this clonotype was seen a few times. This rearrangement joins TRBV4-1 to TRBJ1-2; no clear D. V lost 1 base, J lost 0 bases, and 12 bases lay in between. The CDR3 loop spans 16 amino acids. Per the germline V gene, CDR1 is MGHRA and CDR2 is YSYEKL. The DNA for the CDR3 is TGCGCCAGCAGCCAAGCTTGGACGGACTCTAACTATGGCTACACCTTC. Translation gives CASSQAWTDSNYGYTF.

The chain has TRBV28 and TRBJ2-7; D not resolved. The CDR3 runs to 14 residues. V was clipped by 3 bases and J by 2 bases, with 11 bases between them. CDR1 and CDR2 (germline): MDHEN, SYDVKM. In nucleotides, the CDR3 is TGTGCCAGCAGTTTTCCCGGTGGGGCCTACGAGCAGTACTTC. Encoded protein: CASSFPGGAYEQYF.

Worth noting for this clonotype: Sequence at one end of the junction differs from germline and may be a read error. This chain links TRBV5-1 with TRBJ1-6; D uncertain. CDR1 is SGHRS, CDR2 YFSETQ, per germline. This CDR3 has 13 amino acids. The CDR3 DNA is TGCGTCAGCAGCTTCAGTCAGAATTCACCCCTCCACTTT. It is translated as CVSSFSQNSPLHF.

This clonotype appeared a few times. The CDR3 protein is CATRSEGQGYSNQPQHF. CDR3 sequence (DNA): TGTGCCACCCGTTCAGAAGGACAGGGATATAGCAATCAGCCCCAGCATTTT. The chain is built from TRBV7-3 and TRBJ1-5, with 8 bases that match TRBD1. Germline V gene sequence: CDR1 SGHTA, CDR2 FQGTGA. V was pared by 10 bases and J by 0 bases, with 14 bases of the junction left unmatched. CDR3 size: 17 residues.

The rearrangement uses TRBV5-1 and TRBJ2-5; 7 bases are shared with TRBD2. The CDR3 is 15 amino acids. Looked up from germline, CDR1 is SGHRS and CDR2 is YFSETQ. Germline trimming cut 4 bases from V and 2 bases from J; bases unmatched to any gene: 8. This CDR3 reads CASSPAGGGQETQYF. The CDR3 nucleotides read TGCGCCAGCAGCCCCGCCGGCGGGGGACAAGAGACCCAGTACTTC.

This chain joins TRBV10-3 and TRBJ1-1, with unresolved D. The V end lost 6 bases, the J end lost 1 base, and 12 bases lay between the germline ends. The CDR3 is 14 residues long. CDR1 is ENHRY and CDR2 is SYGVKD in the germline V gene. This chain's CDR3 is CAIREDGTNTEAFF. For the CDR3, the DNA is TGTGCCATCAGGGAAGACGGCACGAACACTGAAGCTTTCTTT.

This clonotype was seen a few times. This sequence joins TRBV20-1 and TRBJ1-5; D gene ambiguous. The CDR3 loop spans 14 amino acids. Trimming removed 1 base from V and 6 bases from J, with 13 bases in between. CDR1 is DFQATT and CDR2 is SNEGSKA in the germline V gene (reference sequence). CDR3 loop: CSARVGETTQPQHF. The CDR3, as DNA: TGCAGTGCTAGAGTCGGGGAAACAACTCAGCCCCAGCATTTT.

This clonotype was seen many times. The chain joins TRBV15 to TRBJ2-1; the D is unclear. V lost 0 bases, J lost 4 bases, and 13 bases lay in between. Germline assignment: CDR1 LNHNV and CDR2 YYDKDF (reference sequence). CDR3 length: 16 amino acids. The CDR3 protein is CATSRESPGVYNEQFF. The CDR3 nucleotides are TGTGCCACCAGCAGAGAGTCCCCCGGCGTATACAATGAGCAGTTCTTC.

The chain joins TRBV20-1 to TRBJ1-1; tentative D call: TRBD1 (6 bases). The CDR3 consists of 14 residues. Germline CDR1 reads DFQATT; CDR2 reads SNEGSKA (reference sequence). V was trimmed by 3 bases and J by 5 bases, leaving 16 bases between them. In DNA form, the CDR3 reads TGCAGTGCTAGGGACCTAACAGGGTTGACTGAAGCTTTCTTT. Translation: CSARDLTGLTEAFF.

This clonotype was counted between two and nine times. The rearrangement uses TRBV20-1 and TRBJ2-4; 7 nucleotides line up with TRBD2. The V segment lost 3 bases and the J segment 3 bases; nucleotides outside the gene matches: 11. Germline CDR1 is DFQATT and CDR2 is SNEGSKA (reference sequence). CDR3 length: 16 residues. CDR3 residues: CSASPGQGGGKNIQYF. The CDR3 DNA sequence: TGCAGTGCTAGCCCCGGCCAGGGCGGGGGCAAAAACATTCAGTACTTC.

The chain employs TRBV15 and TRBJ2-7; TRBD2 might be the D (5 bases). The CDR3 is 15 amino acids. Per the germline V gene, CDR1 is LNHNV and CDR2 is YYDKDF (reference sequence). The ends were cut back, 0 bases at V and 2 bases at J, with 11 bases in the middle. The CDR3 reads CATSRDHGSAYEQYF. The CDR3, as DNA: TGTGCCACCAGCAGAGATCACGGTAGCGCCTACGAGCAGTACTTC.

Many counts were recorded for this clonotype. This chain connects TRBV7-9 to TRBJ1-2; 10 bases are shared with TRBD1. This CDR3 has 15 residues. CDR1 and CDR2 from the germline V gene are SEHNR and FQNEAQ (reference sequence). V gave up 3 bases and J gave up 5 bases; unmatched junction bases: 6. The CDR3 nucleotides read TGTGCCAGCAGCTTTCCGGGACAGGGGAAGTATGGCTACACCTTC. The encoded protein is CASSFPGQGKYGYTF.

A few counts support this clonotype. The chain recombines TRBV14 with TRBJ2-1; TRBD1 is a possible D gene (5 bases). The V end was cut by 0 bases, the J end by 8 bases, with 14 bases between. CDR1 is SGHDN, CDR2 FVKESK, per germline. CDR3 length equals 15 residues. This CDR3 reads CASSQDVDRVDEQFF. DNA of the CDR3: TGTGCCAGCAGCCAAGATGTCGACAGAGTAGATGAGCAGTTCTTC.

This clonotype has just a few counts. The chain has TRBV3-1 and TRBJ1-1; D unresolved. Trimming cost V 4 bases and J 6 bases, with 15 bases left between them. The CDR3 loop spans 14 amino acids. CDR1 and CDR2 from the germline V gene are LGHDT and YNNKEL (reference sequence). CDR3 DNA: TGTGCCAGCAGCCTCAACAAGTGGTACGCTGAAGCTTTCTTT. Protein product: CASSLNKWYAEAFF. The full variable domain, with the rest looked up from reference TRBV3-1 and TRBJ1-1, is DTAVSQTPKYLVTQMGNDKSIKCEQNLGHDTMYWYKQDSKKFLKIMFSYNNKELIINETVPNRFSPKSPDKAHLNLHINSLELGDSAVYFCASSLNKWYAEAFFGQGTRLTVV.

This chain joins TRBV6-5 and TRBJ2-7; TRBD2 agrees at 11 bases. Germline CDR1 and CDR2: MNHEY and SVGAGI. J gave up 9 bases and V 0 bases, and 7 bases lay outside the gene matches. The CDR3 is made up of 15 amino acids. The CDR3, as DNA: TGTGCCAGCAGTTACTCCACTAGCGGGAGAGAAGGGCAGTACTTC. Translated, it gives CASSYSTSGREGQYF.

This clonotype was recorded many times. The V call is TRBV6-6, the J call TRBJ2-7; D is tentatively TRBD1 or TRBD2 (5 bases each). V gave up 7 bases and J gave up 4 bases, with 14 bases separating them. Germline V gene data show CDR1 as MNHNY and CDR2 as SVGAGI (reference sequence). The length of the CDR3 is 13 residues. This CDR3 reads CASNTGTEYEQYF. The CDR3 DNA reads as TGTGCCAGCAACACCGGGACCGAATACGAGCAGTACTTC.

This clonotype showed up just a few times. The chain has TRBV5-6 and TRBJ2-2; possible D gene TRBD2, 6 bases. The CDR3 spans 14 residues. Per germline, CDR1 SGHDT and CDR2 YYEEEE. Trimming left V 6 bases short and J 5 bases short, with 14 bases between. This CDR3 reads CASNGLGGTGELFF. The CDR3 bases are TGTGCCAGCAACGGCTTGGGAGGAACCGGGGAGCTGTTTTTT. Together with reference TRBV5-6 and TRBJ2-2, the CDR3 gives the full variable domain: DAGVTQSPTHLIKTRGQQVTLRCSPKSGHDTVSWYQQALGQGPQFIFQYYEEEERQRGNFPDRFSGHQFPNYSSELNVNALLLGDSALYLCASNGLGGTGELFFGEGSRLTVL.

This chain uses TRBV7-6 with TRBJ2-5; D assignment may be TRBD1 or TRBD2 (5 bases each). This CDR3 is 13 amino acids long. With 8 bases removed from V and 2 bases from J, the gap between germline ends came to 12 bases. Germline-derived CDR1 and CDR2 are SGHVS and FNYEAQ. CDR3 sequence (DNA): TGTGCCAGCGCCCCAGGGACGCAAGAGACCCAGTACTTC. It is translated as CASAPGTQETQYF.

This clonotype was observed a handful of times. This sequence joins TRBV4-1 and TRBJ2-5; D is ambiguous. The length of the CDR3 is 15 residues. Trimming left V 5 bases short and J 2 bases short, with 15 bases between. Germline CDR1 is MGHRA and CDR2 is YSYEKL. CDR3 in DNA: TGCGCCAGCAGCAAGAGAGACACCAATCAAGAGACCCAGTACTTC. Encoded protein: CASSKRDTNQETQYF.